Each of the 19 T cell receptor beta chains below was sequenced from the same sample in a study of T cell responses to AZD1222 COVID-19 vaccine. The data were produced by immunoSEQ multiplex PCR, yet TCRdb's version contains in-frame clones alone and is incomplete. This sample has 140,000 or so clones, with less than 95% found just once. The material was peripheral blood, obtained 28 days after the second dose of the MenACWY control vaccine. These TCRs come from an adult who received the MenACWY meningococcal vaccine as a control.

The chain employs TRBV9 and TRBJ2-1; weak D call: TRBD1 (6 bases). V was clipped by 0 bases and J by 9 bases, with 7 bases between them. The CDR3 runs to 12 residues. CDR1 is SGDLS and CDR2 is YYNGEE in the germline V gene. CDR3 in DNA: TGTGCCAGCAGCGTAGAGACAGGTGAGCAGTTCTTC. Translation gives CASSVETGEQFF.

The V and J genes are TRBV7-9 and TRBJ1-1, with D unresolved. V was trimmed by 5 bases and J by 0 bases, leaving 10 bases between them. The CDR3 covers 14 residues. In germline, CDR1 is SEHNR, CDR2 FQNEAQ (reference sequence). DNA of the CDR3: TGTGCCAGCAGCCCGTCTGGGGTGAACACTGAAGCTTTCTTT. Residues: CASSPSGVNTEAFF.

The V gene is TRBV3-1 (or the pseudogene TRBV3-2), the J gene TRBJ2-5, with 8 positions matching TRBD2. CDR3 size: 16 residues. Looked up from germline, CDR1 is LGHDT and CDR2 is YNNKEL (reference sequence). The V segment lost 2 bases and the J segment 0 bases; nucleotides outside the gene matches: 5. The CDR3 bases are TGTGCCAGCAGCCAACCCCAGCGGGGGAACCAAGAGACCCAGTACTTC. This codes for CASSQPQRGNQETQYF.

V gene TRBV4-3 combines with J gene TRBJ2-1; 11 positions agree with TRBD2. V gave up 1 base and J gave up 5 bases; unmatched junction bases: 10. Germline V CDR1 and CDR2: LGHNA, YSLEER. This CDR3 comprises 18 residues. The CDR3 DNA is TGCGCCAGCAGCCAAGGTCGACTAGCGGGAAATAAACACAATGAGCAGTTCTTC. Its translation: CASSQGRLAGNKHNEQFF.

The V call is TRBV7-9, the J call TRBJ1-4, with TRBD1 identical over 8 bases. Germline lookup yields CDR1 SEHNR and CDR2 FQNEAQ (reference sequence). The V segment lost 1 base and the J segment 1 base; nucleotides outside the gene matches: 5. The CDR3 is 17 residues long. This chain's CDR3 is CASSLGGQGITNEKLFF. CDR3 nucleotides: TGTGCCAGCAGCTTAGGAGGACAGGGTATAACTAATGAAAAACTGTTTTTT.

The rearrangement joins TRBV3-1 (or the pseudogene TRBV3-2) to TRBJ1-3, with D possibly TRBD1 on 6 matching bases. The CDR3 has 14 residues. The germline V and J ends were trimmed by 4 bases and 7 bases, with 14 bases remaining between them. Germline V gene data show CDR1 as LGHDT and CDR2 as YNNKEL (reference sequence). Here the CDR3 reads CASSPWNDRNTIYF. The CDR3 DNA reads as TGTGCCAGCAGCCCCTGGAACGACAGGAACACCATATATTTT.

This rearrangement joins TRBV5-4 to TRBJ1-1; no clear D. The CDR3 totals 16 residues. Germline V gene lookup returns CDR1 SGHNT and CDR2 YYREEE (reference sequence). V dropped 1 base and J dropped 3 bases, with 16 bases sitting between them. The CDR3 region is CASSLRQGMRDTEAFF. The CDR3 nucleotides are TGTGCCAGCAGCTTGCGCCAAGGTATGAGGGACACTGAAGCTTTCTTT.

The DNA for the CDR3 is TGTGCCAGCAGTTACTCGGGGACAGCTGTTCAGCCCCAGCATTTT. Amino acid sequence: CASSYSGTAVQPQHF. The chain combines TRBV6-2 or TRBV6-3 with TRBJ1-5, with TRBD1 identical over 7 bases. This CDR3 contains 15 residues. Germline V gives CDR1 MNHEY, CDR2 SVGEGT. V was clipped by 0 bases and J by 6 bases; unmatched bases: 5.

The chain is built from TRBV6-5 and TRBJ1-1; unclear D gene. The germline V gene encodes CDR1 MNHEY and CDR2 SVGAGI. The CDR3 extends over 13 amino acids. V dropped 0 bases and J dropped 8 bases, with 10 bases sitting between them. The CDR3 DNA reads as TGTGCCAGCAGTTACTCGAGGGAAGGGGAAGCTTTCTTT. This translates into CASSYSREGEAFF.

This clone has only one observation. This CDR3 reads CASSLKGGGGQETQYF. CDR3 in DNA: TGTGCCAGCAGCTTAAAGGGGGGCGGTGGACAAGAGACCCAGTACTTC. The chain links TRBV7-2 to TRBJ2-5; the D call may be TRBD1 or TRBD2 (6 bases each). The CDR3 contains 16 residues. The germline V and J ends were trimmed by 2 bases and 2 bases, with 15 bases remaining between them. Germline CDR1 and CDR2: SGHTA and FQGNSA.

The chain combines TRBV6-5 with TRBJ1-3; possible D gene TRBD1, 5 bases. The CDR3 runs to 15 residues. Germline assignment: CDR1 MNHEY and CDR2 SVGAGI. V shed 4 bases and J shed 0 bases, with 10 bases lying between them. The CDR3 reads CASSLAGNSGNTIYF. The DNA for the CDR3 is TGTGCCAGCAGTTTGGCAGGGAACTCTGGAAACACCATATATTTT.

This clone was seen just once. The chain employs TRBV19 and TRBJ1-5; 7 bases map to TRBD1. CDR1 LNHDA and CDR2 SQIVND come from the germline V gene (reference sequence). This CDR3 is 14 amino acids long. J was trimmed by 5 bases and V by 4 bases; bases with no gene match: 5. CDR3 sequence: CASSTQQGYQPQHF. The CDR3 coding sequence is TGTGCCAGTAGTACCCAACAGGGGTATCAGCCCCAGCATTTT.

The J gene is TRBJ1-5, the V gene TRBV28; 9 bases map to TRBD1. V lost 4 bases to trimming and J lost 6 bases; unmatched junction nucleotides: 4. The CDR3 sequence is 14 residues long. Germline values: CDR1 MDHEN, CDR2 SYDVKM. This chain's CDR3 is CASSSGTGSQPQHF. CDR3 sequence (DNA): TGTGCCAGCAGTTCCGGGACAGGGAGTCAGCCCCAGCATTTT.

The chain joins TRBV21-1 to TRBJ2-3; the tabulated D call, TRBD1, remains unverified against the DNA. TRBV21-1 is marked as a pseudogene. The length of the CDR3 is 17 residues. As DNA, the CDR3 is TGTGCCAGCAGCACCCATGCCTGGAAGGACAACACAGATACGCAGTATTTT. Protein: CASSTHAWKDNTDTQYF.

The chain is built from TRBV4-3 and TRBJ1-2; no firm D call. Germline CDR1 and CDR2: LGHNA and YSLEER. The V and J ends lost 0 bases and 6 bases respectively, with 8 bases between them. The CDR3 runs to 13 residues. The CDR3 nucleotides are TGCGCCAGCAGCCAAGAAAGGCAGAATGGCTACACCTTC. This gives the protein CASSQERQNGYTF.

V and J are TRBV19 and TRBJ2-2; either TRBD1 or TRBD2 may supply D (5 bases each). CDR3 length: 15 amino acids. In germline, CDR1 is LNHDA, CDR2 SQIVND (reference sequence). V gave up 7 bases and J gave up 4 bases, with 16 bases separating them. The CDR3 DNA reads as TGTGCCAGTATAGCGCAGGGCAGGGCCACCGGGGAGCTGTTTTTT. As protein: CASIAQGRATGELFF.

The chain uses TRBV7-3 and TRBJ1-6; maybe TRBD1 (5 bases). CDR3 length: 17 amino acids. Trimming cost V 1 base and J 2 bases, with 12 bases left between them. The germline V gene has CDR1 SGHTA and CDR2 FQGTGA. As DNA, the CDR3 is TGTGCCAGCAGCTTAAGGGGGGTTACGGCCTATAATTCACCCCTCCACTTT. Protein: CASSLRGVTAYNSPLHF.

The chain links TRBV19 to TRBJ1-2; perhaps TRBD1 as D (5 bases). Germline CDR1 LNHDA, CDR2 SQIVND (reference sequence). CDR3 length equals 14 residues. Trimming took 3 bases from V and 8 from J, leaving 16 bases between them. The CDR3 loop reads CASSINQSPGGYTF. The CDR3 nucleotides read TGTGCCAGTAGTATCAACCAAAGCCCAGGGGGCTACACCTTC.

The chain uses TRBV18 and TRBJ1-6; D gene uncertain. The V and J ends lost 6 bases and 5 bases respectively, with 14 bases between them. Germline assignment: CDR1 KGHSH and CDR2 LQKENI. The length of the CDR3 is 15 residues. The CDR3 here is CASSQRRQDNSPLHF. The CDR3 nucleotides read TGTGCCAGCTCCCAACGGCGGCAGGATAATTCACCCCTCCACTTT.